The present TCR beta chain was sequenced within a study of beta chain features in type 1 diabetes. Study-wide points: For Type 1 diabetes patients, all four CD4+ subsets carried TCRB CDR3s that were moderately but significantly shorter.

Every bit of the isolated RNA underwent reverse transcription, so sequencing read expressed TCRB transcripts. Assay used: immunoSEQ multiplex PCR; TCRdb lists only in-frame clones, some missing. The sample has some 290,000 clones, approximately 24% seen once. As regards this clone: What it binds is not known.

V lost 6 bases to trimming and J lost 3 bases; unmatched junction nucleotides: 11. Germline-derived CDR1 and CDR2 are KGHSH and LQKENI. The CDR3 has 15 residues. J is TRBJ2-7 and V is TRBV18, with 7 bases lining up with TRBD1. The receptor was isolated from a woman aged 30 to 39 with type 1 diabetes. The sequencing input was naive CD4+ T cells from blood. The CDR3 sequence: CASSSPRQGIYEQYF. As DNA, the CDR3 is TGTGCCAGCTCCTCCCCGAGACAGGGAATCTACGAGCAGTACTTC.